This paragraph covers one TCR beta chain sequence. This clone occurred a few times. Its cognate antigen has yet to be identified. No much larger clone exists at a distance of one base, and base qualities are not known. This sample is drawn from a study of control samples from healthy donors and cancer patients (dated by TCRdb to the early 2020s). As encoded in the germline V gene, CDR1 is MNHEY while CDR2 is SVGAGI. The CDR3, from cysteine to phenylalanine, totals 12 residues. The only DNA kept is the CDR3, 36 bases in frame from the first base. V is shortened by 9 bases, J by 0 bases, and the region joining them spans 9 bases. Libraries were made using the immunoSEQ multiplex PCR assay. TCRdb provides this immuneACCESS table in a form limited to in-frame rearrangements. Some clones are lacking; in checked studies, under half of them reflect an unresolved V gene, and why the rest are absent is not known. Within this sample are over 50,000 clones, with over 70% of them counted one time only. Roughly a tenth of the sample is in the top ten clones.

The chain uses TRBV6-5 and TRBJ2-7; no confident D gene assignment can be made. This clonotype was sampled from a man aged 65 to 79 in good health. Specimen: blood. Read as DNA, the sequence is TGTGCCAGTTCTGAGACCTCCTACGAGCAGTACTTC. This sequence encodes CASSETSYEQYF.